The 29 T cell receptor beta chains presented below share a single source sample, sequenced in a study of OX40 agonist ivuxolimab in advanced cancers. Assay used: immunoSEQ multiplex PCR; TCRdb lists only in-frame clones, some missing. The table has over 5,500 clones, about 95% seen once; the top ten hold more than 9.5%. Sequenced material: CD4+ or CD8+ T cells sorted from blood, taken in a trial of the OX40 agonist ivuxolimab. These receptors were obtained from an adult with an advanced solid tumor such as melanoma, head and neck, liver or kidney cancer.

The chain has TRBV30 and TRBJ1-1; unclear D gene. CDR1 is GTSNPN and CDR2 is SVGIG in the germline V gene (reference sequence). Trimming stripped 2 bases from V and 9 bases from J, with 10 bases between. CDR3 size: 11 residues. CDR3: CAWSSMSQAFF. DNA of the CDR3: TGTGCCTGGAGTAGTATGTCCCAAGCTTTCTTT.

The CDR3 DNA follows: TGTGCCAGTAGCCACATAAGCTCGAACTATGGCTACACCTTC. This gives the protein CASSHISSNYGYTF. The rearrangement links TRBV19 to TRBJ1-2; D is unresolved. The germline V gene has CDR1 LNHDA and CDR2 SQIVND (reference sequence). V shed 6 bases and J shed 2 bases, with 13 bases lying between them. CDR3 length equals 14 residues.

The chain recombines TRBV7-3 with TRBJ1-4; the D is unclear. The CDR3 spans 13 residues. CDR1 is SGHTA and CDR2 is FQGTGA in the germline V gene. The V end was cut by 2 bases, the J end by 3 bases, with 4 bases between. The CDR3 nucleotides are TGTGCCAGCAGCTTAGGCCCTAATGAAAAACTGTTTTTT. Translation gives CASSLGPNEKLFF. Together with reference TRBV7-3 and TRBJ1-4, the CDR3 gives the full variable domain: GAGVSQTPSNKVTEKGKYVELRCDPISGHTALYWYRQSLGQGPEFLIYFQGTGAADDSGLPNDRFFAVRPEGSVSTLKIQRTERGDSAVYLCASSLGPNEKLFFGSGTQLSVL.

This chain's CDR3 is CASSRSGHSEQFF. The CDR3 DNA follows: TGTGCCAGCAGCCGTAGCGGGCATTCTGAGCAGTTCTTC. The V gene is TRBV7-2, the J gene TRBJ2-1; 7 bases fit TRBD2. Germline CDR1 is SGHTA and CDR2 is FQGNSA. This CDR3 comprises 13 residues. J lost 9 bases, V lost 5 bases, and 7 bases had no gene match. Full variable domain (outside the CDR3, taken from reference TRBV7-2 and TRBJ2-1): GAGVSQSPSNKVTEKGKDVELRCDPISGHTALYWYRQSLGQGLEFLIYFQGNSAPDKSGLPSDRFSAERTGGSVSTLTIQRTQQEDSAVYLCASSRSGHSEQFFGPGTRLTVL.

The genes are TRBV5-1 and TRBJ2-2; D call uncertain. CDR1 is SGHRS, CDR2 YFSETQ, per germline. Trimming shortened V by 4 bases and J by 6 bases, and 10 bases separated the two germline ends. The CDR3 has 13 residues. The CDR3 loop is CASSRISPGELFF. CDR3 DNA sequence: TGCGCCAGCAGCCGAATCAGCCCCGGGGAGCTGTTTTTT.

This chain connects TRBV11-2 to TRBJ2-5; 13 nucleotides agree with TRBD2. Germline loops: CDR1 SGHAT, CDR2 FQNNGV. The CDR3 is made up of 16 amino acids. Trimming took 6 bases from V and 2 from J; bases not matched to a gene: 6. This chain's CDR3 is CASRPLAGGPQETQYF. The CDR3 bases are TGTGCCAGCAGACCACTAGCGGGAGGGCCACAAGAGACCCAGTACTTC.

The chain employs TRBV12-5 and TRBJ2-7; D gene uncertain. The ends were cut back, 6 bases at V and 2 bases at J, with 26 bases in the middle. CDR1 and CDR2 from the germline V gene are LGHNT and FRNRAP. The CDR3 contains 18 residues. CDR3 bases: TGTGCTAGTGGCACCGGACGACGGGCCGACCGGTATCCCTACGAGCAGTACTTC. Translated, it gives CASGTGRRADRYPYEQYF.

The chain combines TRBV28 with TRBJ2-1; 7 bases match TRBD1. The junction had 9 bases not matched to a gene; V was cut back by 3 bases and J by 7 bases. The CDR3 is 15 amino acids. Germline-derived CDR1 and CDR2 are MDHEN and SYDVKM. CDR3 in DNA: TGTGCCAGCAGTTTCTCCGACAGGGTGCGAAATGAGCAGTTCTTC. Its protein is CASSFSDRVRNEQFF. The full variable domain, in which reference TRBV28 and TRBJ2-1 provide the parts outside the CDR3, is DVKVTQSSRYLVKRTGEKVFLECVQDMDHENMFWYRQDPGLGLRLIYFSYDVKMKEKGDIPEGYSVSREKKERFSLILESASTNQTSMYLCASSFSDRVRNEQFFGPGTRLTVL.

The CDR3 nucleotides are TGTGCCAGCAGATCGACCGGACCTCGATGGCAGCCCCAGCATTTT. Translation gives CASRSTGPRWQPQHF. The gene calls are TRBV27 and TRBJ1-5; D gene uncertain. V was pared by 6 bases and J by 7 bases, with 19 bases between. The CDR3 has 15 amino acids. Germline V gives CDR1 MNHEY, CDR2 SMNVEV (reference sequence).

The CDR3 nucleotides are TGTGCCAGCAGCTTGGTTGACTCAACCTACGAGCAGTACTTC. Amino acids: CASSLVDSTYEQYF. The V and J genes are TRBV5-4 and TRBJ2-7; no definite D call. V was shortened by 0 bases and J by 2 bases, with 9 bases between the two germline ends. Germline values: CDR1 SGHNT, CDR2 YYREEE (reference sequence). This CDR3 is built from 14 residues.

J is TRBJ2-1 and V is TRBV9; 10 bases agree with TRBD2. This CDR3 is 14 amino acids long. The J segment lost 6 bases and the V segment lost 5 bases, leaving 5 bases of the junction unmatched. Germline V gives CDR1 SGDLS, CDR2 YYNGEE. As DNA, the CDR3 is TGTGCCAGCAGGAAAGCGGGAGGGCTCAATGAGCAGTTCTTC. It yields the protein CASRKAGGLNEQFF. The variable domain in full, completed from reference TRBV9 and TRBJ2-1, reads DSGVTQTPKHLITATGQRVTLRCSPRSGDLSVYWYQQSLDQGLQFLIQYYNGEERAKGNILERFSAQQFPDLHSELNLSSLELGDSALYFCASRKAGGLNEQFFGPGTRLTVL.

This clone was detected only a few times. V usage is TRBV7-9 and J usage is TRBJ1-2; D is unclear. Germline CDR1 SEHNR, CDR2 FQNEAQ (reference sequence). Trimming left V 2 bases short and J 2 bases short, with 9 bases between. The CDR3 has 14 residues. The CDR3 sequence: CASSLQSGNYGYTF. The CDR3 bases are TGTGCCAGCAGCTTACAATCCGGGAACTATGGCTACACCTTC.

The chain combines TRBV11-2 with TRBJ2-7; TRBD2 matches 7 bases. V was pared by 2 bases and J by 6 bases, with 10 bases of the junction left unmatched. The germline CDR1 and CDR2 sequences are SGHAT and FQNNGV. The CDR3 has 15 amino acids. The CDR3 loop reads CASSLNVGGPGEQYF. CDR3 bases: TGTGCCAGCAGCTTAAACGTGGGAGGGCCGGGCGAGCAGTACTTC.

This clone was observed once. The V call is TRBV7-3, the J call TRBJ2-1; 10 nucleotides line up with TRBD2. The V gene end was trimmed by 6 bases and the J gene end by 7 bases; junction bases not matched to a gene: 6. The germline V gene has CDR1 SGHTA and CDR2 FQGTGA. The CDR3 contains 14 residues. CDR3 DNA: TGTGCCAGCAGTCAAGCGGGAGGGCCGAATGAGCAGTTCTTC. It is translated as CASSQAGGPNEQFF.

V and J are TRBV6-1 and TRBJ1-3; D uncertain. This CDR3 has 15 amino acids. Germline V gives CDR1 MNHNS, CDR2 SASEGT. The V and J ends lost 6 bases and 0 bases respectively, with 12 bases between them. The CDR3 sequence: CASSPFMDSGNTIYF. The CDR3 DNA is TGTGCCAGCAGCCCCTTTATGGACTCTGGAAACACCATATATTTT.

The chain links TRBV6-5 to TRBJ1-1; D unresolved. The V and J ends lost 6 bases and 7 bases respectively, with 15 bases between them. The CDR3 loop spans 13 amino acids. Germline V gene data show CDR1 as MNHEY and CDR2 as SVGAGI. CDR3 in amino acids: CASRHRTGNEAFF. In nucleotides, the CDR3 is TGTGCCAGCAGACACCGGACGGGTAATGAAGCTTTCTTT.

J is TRBJ2-1 and V is TRBV6-1, with D perhaps TRBD2 (6 bases). The CDR3 covers 16 residues. V lost 4 bases and J 3 bases, leaving 16 bases between the germline ends. The germline gives CDR1 MNHNS, CDR2 SASEGT. This CDR3 reads CASSGKAGALYNEQFF. Here the CDR3 DNA reads TGTGCCAGCAGTGGGAAAGCGGGTGCCCTCTACAATGAGCAGTTCTTC.

This clone was detected once. This chain joins TRBV10-3 and TRBJ2-5; D is possibly TRBD1 (5 bases). This CDR3 has 13 residues. CDR1 ENHRY and CDR2 SYGVKD come from the germline V gene. Trimming removed 3 bases from V and 0 bases from J, with 5 bases in between. CDR3 bases: TGTGCCATCAGTGACAGGGACCAAGAGACCCAGTACTTC. Residues: CAISDRDQETQYF.

In its sample, this clone was seen once. The chain has TRBV10-2 and TRBJ2-3; no clear D gene. V dropped 4 bases and J dropped 6 bases, with 8 bases sitting between them. This CDR3 spans 12 amino acids. Germline CDR1 reads WSHSY; CDR2 reads SAAADI. CDR3 residues: CASSAVGDTQYF. The DNA of the CDR3 is TGCGCCAGCAGTGCTGTGGGGGATACGCAGTATTTT.

The rearrangement uses TRBV5-1 and TRBJ2-2; 14 bases are a match to TRBD2. V was clipped by 3 bases and J by 10 bases; unmatched bases: 8. The CDR3 extends over 16 amino acids. Germline CDR1 reads SGHRS; CDR2 reads YFSETQ. CDR3 nucleotides: TGCGCCAGCAGCTCCGGACTAGCGGGAGGATACGAGGAGCTGTTTTTT. It yields the protein CASSSGLAGGYEELFF.

The chain employs TRBV5-1 and TRBJ2-3; TRBD1 matches 8 bases. Looked up from germline, CDR1 is SGHRS and CDR2 is YFSETQ. V lost 2 bases, J lost 2 bases, and 4 bases stayed unmatched. The CDR3 contains 15 residues. The CDR3 protein is CASSFSGQATDTQYF. In DNA form, the CDR3 reads TGCGCCAGCAGCTTCTCGGGACAGGCCACAGATACGCAGTATTTT.

By sample share, this clone is large. The chain is built from TRBV30 and TRBJ1-1; D remains unclear. CDR1 is GTSNPN, CDR2 SVGIG, per germline (reference sequence). This CDR3 has 13 amino acids. Trimming took off 8 bases at V and 5 bases at J, with 18 bases between the two ends. CDR3 loop: CAGSLDRRTEAFF. DNA of the CDR3: TGTGCCGGTTCGTTGGATCGTCGGACTGAAGCTTTCTTT.

CDR3 in amino acids: CASSEASGGDEQYF. The CDR3 DNA reads as TGTGCCAGCAGTGAGGCATCAGGGGGCGACGAGCAGTACTTC. The rearrangement uses TRBV6-1 and TRBJ2-7; 8 bases fit TRBD1. The junction had 6 bases not matched to a gene; V was cut back by 3 bases and J by 5 bases. This CDR3 region has 14 residues. From germline, CDR1 is MNHNS and CDR2 SASEGT.

The chain recombines TRBV28 with TRBJ2-2; a weak D match, TRBD2 (6 bases). The CDR3 has 15 residues. Germline V lookup: CDR1 MDHEN, CDR2 SYDVKM. The ends were cut back, 8 bases at V and 2 bases at J, with 15 bases in the middle. The CDR3 loop reads CASLQGLRNTGELFF. CDR3 nucleotide sequence: TGTGCCAGCCTCCAGGGACTCCGAAACACCGGGGAGCTGTTTTTT.

This clone was seen only a few times. The V gene is TRBV11-3, the J gene TRBJ2-5; D is tentatively TRBD1 or TRBD2 (5 bases each). The V end was cut by 1 base, the J end by 4 bases, with 13 bases between. Germline values: CDR1 SGHNT, CDR2 YENEEA. The CDR3 extends over 15 amino acids. The CDR3 sequence: CASSLASGPGETQYF. In nucleotides, the CDR3 is TGTGCCAGCAGCTTAGCCTCGGGGCCCGGAGAGACCCAGTACTTC.

V gene TRBV28 combines with J gene TRBJ2-7; TRBD1 is a possible D gene (5 bases). CDR3 length: 12 amino acids. CDR1 is MDHEN, CDR2 SYDVKM, per germline. Trimming stripped 6 bases from V and 3 bases from J, with 9 bases between. CDR3 bases: TGTGCCAGCAGGGACACATACTACGAGCAGTACTTC. Protein sequence: CASRDTYYEQYF.

The chain uses TRBV5-5 and TRBJ2-3; D is possibly TRBD2 (5 bases). Trimming took off 5 bases at V and 5 bases at J, with 9 bases between the two ends. The length of the CDR3 is 12 residues. Germline lookup yields CDR1 SGHKS and CDR2 YYEKEE (reference sequence). The CDR3: CASSRGQDTQYF. The CDR3 DNA follows: TGTGCCAGCAGTAGAGGGCAAGATACGCAGTATTTT. The full variable domain, completed using reference TRBV5-5 and TRBJ2-3, is DAGVTQSPTHLIKTRGQQVTLRCSPISGHKSVSWYQQVLGQGPQFIFQYYEKEERGRGNFPDRFSARQFPNYSSELNVNALLLGDSALYLCASSRGQDTQYFGPGTRLTVL.

This chain uses TRBV7-2 with TRBJ2-1; 7 bases are a match to TRBD2. The CDR3 contains 13 residues. Germline V gene lookup returns CDR1 SGHTA and CDR2 FQGNSA. The trim removed 5 bases at V and 10 bases at J, leaving 8 bases unmatched. The CDR3 DNA reads as TGTGCCAGCAGCCCCGTAGCGGGCGGCGAGCAGTTCTTC. Amino acid sequence: CASSPVAGGEQFF.

The chain recombines TRBV29-1 with TRBJ2-7; 8 nucleotides line up with TRBD1. The germline V gene has CDR1 SQVTM and CDR2 ANQGSEA. The trim removed 7 bases at V and 6 bases at J, leaving 5 bases unmatched. CDR3 size: 11 residues. CDR3 DNA: TGCAGCGCCTGGACAGGGCTCGAGCAGTACTTC. Translation: CSAWTGLEQYF.